The table lists the clone carrying this T cell receptor (beta chain) with a count of one. The data belong to a study of PD-1 blockade in classical Hodgkin lymphoma. Every patient had relapsed following autologous stem cell transplantation, and cohorts differed in brentuximab vedotin exposure. Here immunoSEQ multiplex PCR was the method, and the copy in TCRdb shows in-frame clones only, minus some. The sample lists under 65,000 clones, around 87% occurring once. There are 15 residues in the CDR3. Trimming stripped 0 bases from V and 2 bases from J, with 9 bases between. CDR1 and CDR2 from the germline V gene are SGHNT and YENEEA.

This rearrangement joins TRBV11-3 to TRBJ2-3; the D is unclear. This TCR was sampled from a human donor with classical Hodgkin lymphoma. The sample here was peripheral blood mononuclear cells (PBMCs), taken at baseline. CDR3 sequence: CASSLDFFYTDTQYF. The DNA of the CDR3 is TGTGCCAGCAGCTTAGATTTTTTCTACACAGATACGCAGTATTTT.